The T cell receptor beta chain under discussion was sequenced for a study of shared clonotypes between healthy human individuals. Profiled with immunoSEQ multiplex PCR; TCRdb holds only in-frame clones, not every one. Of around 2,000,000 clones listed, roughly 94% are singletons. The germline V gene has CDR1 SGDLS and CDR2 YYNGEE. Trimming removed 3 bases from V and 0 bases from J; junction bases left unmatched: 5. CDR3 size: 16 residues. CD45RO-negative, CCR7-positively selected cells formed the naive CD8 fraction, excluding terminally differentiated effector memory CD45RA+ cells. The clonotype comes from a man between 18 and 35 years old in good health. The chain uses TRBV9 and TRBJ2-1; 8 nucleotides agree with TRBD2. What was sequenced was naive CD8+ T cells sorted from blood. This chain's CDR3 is CASSGLALSSYNEQFF. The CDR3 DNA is TGTGCCAGCAGCGGACTAGCGCTGAGCTCCTACAATGAGCAGTTCTTC.